Listed here are 21 T cell receptor beta chains from one sample, sequenced in a study of CD8+ T cells in alopecia areata. As the sequencing template, cDNA was produced by extracting RNA and reverse transcribing it. TCRdb's copy holds only in-frame clones and misses some; the assay was immunoSEQ multiplex PCR. The data hold some 130,000 clones, with approximately 49% observed a single time. Here the sequenced sample was CD8+ T cells sorted from blood, taken at week 0. Receptors were obtained from a human donor with alopecia areata.

The V gene is TRBV7-9, the J gene TRBJ1-2; 8 bases match TRBD1. The germline V gene has CDR1 SEHNR and CDR2 FQNEAQ (reference sequence). There are 17 residues in the CDR3. V lost 5 bases, J lost 4 bases, and 15 bases stayed unmatched. Written as DNA, the CDR3 is TGTGCCAGCAGCCAATCCCCGGGGACAGGACCTACCTATGGCTACACCTTC. It translates to CASSQSPGTGPTYGYTF.

This clone has just a few counts. The chain joins TRBV29-1 to TRBJ2-2, with TRBD1 as a possible D gene (5 bases). Trimming pared 4 bases from V and 5 bases from J, leaving 8 bases between. There are 12 residues in the CDR3. Germline values: CDR1 SQVTM, CDR2 ANQGSEA. The CDR3 nucleotides read TGCAGCGTTGTAGGGGAAACCGGGGAGCTGTTTTTT. This sequence encodes CSVVGETGELFF.

Only a few counts were recorded for this clone. The V call is TRBV5-8, the J call TRBJ1-5, with D perhaps TRBD1 (6 bases). CDR1 and CDR2 from the germline V gene are SGHTS and YDEGEE. This CDR3 is 16 amino acids long. Trimming removed 5 bases from V and 6 bases from J, with 21 bases in between. CDR3 DNA: TGTGCCAGCAGACCTGACAGGCGAAGCGTTATTCAGCCCCAGCATTTT. This gives the protein CASRPDRRSVIQPQHF.

In this sample, this clone turned up a few times. V is TRBV2 and J is TRBJ2-5; 9 bases fit TRBD1. This CDR3 region has 14 residues. The V gene end was trimmed by 10 bases and the J gene end by 9 bases; junction bases not matched to a gene: 15. CDR1 and CDR2 from the germline V gene are SNHLY and FYNNEI. The CDR3 sequence: CAIRSGQGLRAQYF. Here the CDR3 DNA reads TGTGCCATTCGCAGTGGACAGGGGCTTAGGGCCCAGTACTTC.

This chain uses TRBV5-4 with TRBJ2-7; 10 bases are a match to TRBD2. V lost 4 bases and J lost 5; bases outside the gene matches: 12. The CDR3 covers 16 residues. Germline assignment: CDR1 SGHNT and CDR2 YYREEE (reference sequence). As DNA, the CDR3 is TGTGCCAGCAGCCCCGGGGCTAGCGGGGGCCCACACGAGCAGTACTTC. This codes for CASSPGASGGPHEQYF.

The V and J genes are TRBV5-1 and TRBJ1-1; D is uncertain. In germline, CDR1 is SGHRS, CDR2 YFSETQ. V was trimmed by 0 bases and J by 1 base, leaving 7 bases between them. This CDR3 region has 14 residues. The CDR3 here is CASSLDLGNTEAFF. DNA for the CDR3: TGCGCCAGCAGCTTGGATCTGGGGAACACTGAAGCTTTCTTT. The full variable domain, in which reference TRBV5-1 and TRBJ1-1 provide the parts outside the CDR3, is KAGVTQTPRYLIKTRGQQVTLSCSPISGHRSVSWYQQTPGQGLQFLFEYFSETQRNKGNFPGRFSGRQFSNSRSEMNVSTLELGDSALYLCASSLDLGNTEAFFGQGTRLTVV.

This clone was observed many times. The rearrangement joins TRBV7-9 to TRBJ2-7, with 8 positions matching TRBD1. The CDR3 is made up of 15 amino acids. CDR1 is SEHNR, CDR2 FQNEAQ, per germline (reference sequence). Germline trimming cut 5 bases from V and 0 bases from J; bases unmatched to any gene: 6. The CDR3 reads CASSQWDRSSYEQYF. Written as DNA, the CDR3 is TGTGCCAGCAGCCAGTGGGACAGGAGCTCCTACGAGCAGTACTTC.

The V call is TRBV5-1, the J call TRBJ2-1; D ambiguous. The germline V gene encodes CDR1 SGHRS and CDR2 YFSETQ. CDR3 size: 12 residues. V lost 6 bases to trimming and J lost 5 bases, with 9 bases between them. This CDR3 is CASNRAHNEQFF. In DNA, the CDR3 is TGCGCCAGCAACCGGGCCCACAATGAGCAGTTCTTC.

This chain links TRBV30 with TRBJ2-7; 8 bases agree with TRBD2. The CDR3 is 13 amino acids. Per the germline V gene, CDR1 is GTSNPN and CDR2 is SVGIG (reference sequence). Trimming at V came to 3 bases and at J to 1 base, leaving 2 bases not matched to a gene. The CDR3 DNA follows: TGTGCCTGGAGGGTAGCGGGGTCCTACGAGCAGTACTTC. This sequence encodes CAWRVAGSYEQYF.

The rearrangement uses TRBV7-6 and TRBJ2-1; weak D call: TRBD1 (6 bases). The CDR3 runs 14 residues. Germline-derived CDR1 and CDR2 are SGHVS and FNYEAQ. V shed 6 bases and J shed 6 bases, with 15 bases lying between them. CDR3: CASSFPDSINEQFF. The CDR3 bases are TGTGCCAGCAGTTTCCCGGACAGTATCAATGAGCAGTTCTTC.

The chain recombines TRBV5-1 with TRBJ1-2; tentatively, D is TRBD1 (5 bases). Deletions cut 0 bases from V and 6 bases from J, with 12 bases between. This CDR3 spans 14 amino acids. Germline CDR1 is SGHRS and CDR2 is YFSETQ. Here the CDR3 reads CASSLGDHSHGYTF. CDR3 DNA sequence: TGCGCCAGCAGCTTGGGGGACCACTCGCATGGCTACACCTTC. Together with reference TRBV5-1 and TRBJ1-2, the CDR3 gives the full variable domain: KAGVTQTPRYLIKTRGQQVTLSCSPISGHRSVSWYQQTPGQGLQFLFEYFSETQRNKGNFPGRFSGRQFSNSRSEMNVSTLELGDSALYLCASSLGDHSHGYTFGSGTRLTVV.

The chain is built from TRBV27 and TRBJ2-6, with 8 bases that match TRBD1. The J segment lost 1 base and the V segment lost 7 bases, leaving 9 bases of the junction unmatched. The germline V gene has CDR1 MNHEY and CDR2 SMNVEV (reference sequence). This CDR3 has 17 amino acids. The CDR3 nucleotides are TGTGCCAGCACCACCGGGACAGGAGGATCTGGGGCCAACGTCCTGACTTTC. It specifies CASTTGTGGSGANVLTF. The complete variable domain, with remaining parts taken from reference TRBV27 and TRBJ2-6, reads EAQVTQNPRYLITVTGKKLTVTCSQNMNHEYMSWYRQDPGLGLRQIYYSMNVEVTDKGDVPEGYKVSRKEKRNFPLILESPSPNQTSLYFCASTTGTGGSGANVLTFGAGSRLTVL.

The gene calls are TRBV15 and TRBJ2-1; 7 nucleotides agree with TRBD2. This CDR3 region has 14 residues. Unmatched junction bases numbered 6, after V lost 4 bases and J lost 6 bases. In germline, CDR1 is LNHNV, CDR2 YYDKDF (reference sequence). The CDR3 bases are TGTGCCACCAGCACCCCCGGGGGGTCCAATGAGCAGTTCTTC. This codes for CATSTPGGSNEQFF.

The chain recombines TRBV2 with TRBJ2-1, with a possible D match to TRBD2 (6 bases). The CDR3 covers 13 residues. The germline V and J ends were trimmed by 7 bases and 8 bases, with 15 bases remaining between them. Germline V CDR1 and CDR2: SNHLY, FYNNEI. The CDR3 bases are TGTGCCAGCAACCCGGACTATCCCGATGAGCAGTTCTTC. It is translated as CASNPDYPDEQFF.

The chain carries TRBV2 and TRBJ2-1, with D maybe TRBD1 (5 bases). The CDR3 contains 13 residues. Trimming took 6 bases from V and 11 from J, leaving 17 bases between them. Germline CDR1 reads SNHLY; CDR2 reads FYNNEI. The CDR3: CASSPPLTEKQFF. CDR3 DNA sequence: TGTGCCAGCAGCCCTCCATTGACAGAGAAGCAGTTCTTC.

This sequence joins TRBV2 and TRBJ2-7; D gene unclear. The germline V and J ends were trimmed by 7 bases and 6 bases, with 13 bases remaining between them. The CDR3 extends over 12 amino acids. Germline values: CDR1 SNHLY, CDR2 FYNNEI. This CDR3 reads CASTGQPAEQYF. CDR3 DNA: TGTGCCAGCACCGGTCAACCAGCCGAGCAGTACTTC.

This clone turned up a few times. V and J are TRBV2 and TRBJ1-1; possibly TRBD1 for D (6 bases). The CDR3 has 14 residues. V lost 7 bases and J 3 bases, leaving 15 bases between the germline ends. The germline gives CDR1 SNHLY, CDR2 FYNNEI. The CDR3 DNA sequence: TGTGCCAGCACCAGCGCGGGGGGGCACACTGAAGCTTTCTTT. This encodes CASTSAGGHTEAFF.

In its sample, this clone was seen once. The chain joins TRBV2 to TRBJ2-5; no definite D call. Germline CDR1 is SNHLY and CDR2 is FYNNEI. V shed 6 bases and J shed 4 bases, with 15 bases lying between them. The CDR3 totals 14 residues. CDR3 protein: CASRHTPSVETQYF. The CDR3 DNA follows: TGTGCCAGCAGACACACGCCTTCGGTAGAGACCCAGTACTTC.

This clone has more than one count but fewer than ten. V gene TRBV6-6 combines with J gene TRBJ2-6; D is uncertain. The V end lost 3 bases, the J end lost 4 bases, and 10 bases lay between the germline ends. CDR1 is MNHNY and CDR2 is SVGAGI in the germline V gene (reference sequence). The CDR3 totals 15 residues. CDR3 nucleotide sequence: TGTGCCAGCAGTTATGGAACGGACGGGGCCAACGTCCTGACTTTC. It specifies CASSYGTDGANVLTF.

The V and J genes are TRBV5-6 and TRBJ1-2; 7 bases agree with TRBD1. The CDR3 totals 15 residues. CDR1 and CDR2 (germline): SGHDT, YYEEEE. The V and J ends lost 4 bases and 7 bases, in that order; junction bases with no gene match: 13. The CDR3 loop is CASSPPTGKPSGYTF. For the CDR3, the DNA is TGTGCCAGCAGCCCACCGACAGGGAAACCCTCTGGCTACACCTTC.

V and J are TRBV4-3 and TRBJ2-7; 8 nucleotides line up with TRBD1. The ends lost 4 bases at V and 4 bases at J; junction bases unmatched: 9. Germline values: CDR1 LGHNA, CDR2 YSLEER. This CDR3 has 15 residues. CDR3 sequence (DNA): TGCGCCAGCAGCCCCAGACAGGGGATGATGTACGAGCAGTACTTC. Protein sequence: CASSPRQGMMYEQYF.